This T cell receptor (beta chain) comes out of a study of blood T cell repertoires in COVID-19. Study in general: The samples span acute and convalescent COVID-19 from the United States, Italy and Spain.

Germline-derived CDR1 and CDR2 are SNHLY and FYNNEI. Trimming removed 5 bases from V and 5 bases from J, with 21 bases in between. The CDR3 length is 16 residues. In the original workflow: Quantification of nucleated cells was approximated via reference gene primer amplification. This table comes from immunoSEQ multiplex PCR, and its TCRdb copy is limited to in-frame clones, with some not included. V and J calls and clone size follow that table, whereas D and trimming were derived from the DNA. Counted here are nearly 350,000 clones, 83% occurring once; the ten biggest clones make up 2.5% to 3%. Sequencing was done on a sample of peripheral blood. This chain connects TRBV2 to TRBJ2-5; D is perhaps TRBD2 (7 bases). This TCR derives from a man aged 25-40 years with active or convalescent COVID-19. As DNA, the CDR3 is TGTGCCAGCAGTCCGACCGGGCGGGGGCCGGGGGAGACCCAGTACTTC. Protein sequence: CASSPTGRGPGETQYF.